This T cell receptor beta chain was identified in a study of cytomegalovirus exposure and HLA in healthy donors. This clone has a single count. Its antigen is not identified. Study results and limitations: The investigators catalogued some 160 TCR beta chains as cytomegalovirus-associated.

The CDR3 loop spans 12 amino acids. CDR1 and CDR2 from the germline V gene are GTSNPN and SVGIG (reference sequence). V lost 5 bases and J lost 2, with 9 bases in between. 13 Jbeta primers and 60 Vbeta primers were used for the PCR. Repertoires were generated with immunoSEQ multiplex PCR, while TCRdb's copy carries only in-frame clones and drops some. The data show about 130,000 clones, roughly 85% seen once. The receptor was isolated from a man between 18 and 35 years old in good health and CMV-seropositive. Sequencing input: PBMCs. The chain links TRBV30 to TRBJ2-5; tentatively, D is TRBD1 (5 bases). The chain's CDR3 is CAWGQTQETQYF. The CDR3 DNA reads as TGTGCCTGGGGACAAACACAAGAGACCCAGTACTTC. The variable domain in full, completed from reference TRBV30 and TRBJ2-5, reads SQTIHQWPATLVQPVGSPLSLECTVEGTSNPNLYWYRQAAGRGLQLLFYSVGIGQISSEVPQNLSASRPQDRQFILSSKKLLLSDSGFYLCAWGQTQETQYFGPGTRLLVL.